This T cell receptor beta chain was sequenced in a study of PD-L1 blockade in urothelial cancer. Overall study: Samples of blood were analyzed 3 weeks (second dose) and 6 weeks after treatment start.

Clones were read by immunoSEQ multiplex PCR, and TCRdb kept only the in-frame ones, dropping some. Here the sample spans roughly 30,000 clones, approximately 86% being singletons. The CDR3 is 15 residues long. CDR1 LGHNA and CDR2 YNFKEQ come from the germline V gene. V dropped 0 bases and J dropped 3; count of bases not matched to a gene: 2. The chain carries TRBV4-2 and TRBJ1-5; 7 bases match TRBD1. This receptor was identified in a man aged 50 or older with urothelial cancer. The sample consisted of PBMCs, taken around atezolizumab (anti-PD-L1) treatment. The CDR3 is CASSQEGQSNQPQHF. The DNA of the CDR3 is TGTGCCAGCAGCCAAGAGGGACAGTCCAATCAGCCCCAGCATTTT.